Presented here are 20 T cell receptor beta chains from one specimen sequenced in a study of radiotherapy plus CTLA-4 blockade in lung cancer. The method was immunoSEQ multiplex PCR; TCRdb's version includes in-frame clones alone and lacks a portion of them. The sample comprises 70,000 to 95,000 clones, approximately 80% of which are singletons, and 13% to 15% rests with the top ten. The sample in question was peripheral blood, obtained from a patient treated with radiotherapy plus ipilimumab. All receptors derive from a human donor with non-small cell lung cancer that progressed on radiotherapy plus ipilimumab.

The V gene is TRBV11-2, the J gene TRBJ1-2, with TRBD1 as a possible D gene (5 bases). CDR1 and CDR2 (germline): SGHAT, FQNNGV. The CDR3 covers 13 residues. V shed 7 bases and J shed 2 bases, with 11 bases lying between them. The CDR3 protein is CASTMGVNYGYTF. The DNA for the CDR3 is TGTGCCAGCACCATGGGGGTCAACTATGGCTACACCTTC.

The chain employs TRBV18 and TRBJ1-5, with D possibly TRBD1 on 5 matching bases. The CDR3 runs to 15 residues. V was pared by 6 bases and J by 4 bases, with 16 bases between. CDR1 KGHSH and CDR2 LQKENI come from the germline V gene. CDR3 DNA: TGTGCCAGCTCTACGATTGGGGGAGATAATCAGCCCCAGCATTTT. As protein: CASSTIGGDNQPQHF.

The chain combines TRBV19 with TRBJ2-5; perhaps TRBD2 as D (6 bases). Trimming cost V 3 bases and J 5 bases, with 10 bases left between them. The CDR3 extends over 13 amino acids. Looked up from germline, CDR1 is LNHDA and CDR2 is SQIVND (reference sequence). CDR3 nucleotide sequence: TGTGCCAGTAGTATCGCCGGGAGTGAGACCCAGTACTTC. It translates to CASSIAGSETQYF.

This clone was counted only a few times. V and J are TRBV19 and TRBJ1-3, with D hard to call. The germline gives CDR1 LNHDA, CDR2 SQIVND (reference sequence). V lost 4 bases, J lost 3 bases, and 7 bases lay in between. This CDR3 has 13 amino acids. For the CDR3, the DNA is TGTGCCAGTAGTAAGGCGAATGGAAACACCATATATTTT. Translating gives CASSKANGNTIYF.

The chain joins TRBV28 to TRBJ1-6; D uncertain. Germline V gene lookup returns CDR1 MDHEN and CDR2 SYDVKM. This CDR3 has 12 residues. V dropped 6 bases and J dropped 12 bases, with 12 bases sitting between them. CDR3 amino acids: CASSPATLPLHF. The CDR3 DNA follows: TGTGCCAGCAGCCCCGCGACATTACCCCTCCACTTT.

A few counts support this clone. This rearrangement joins TRBV5-1 to TRBJ1-1; 10 positions match TRBD1. The CDR3 length is 17 residues. Germline values: CDR1 SGHRS, CDR2 YFSETQ. V gave up 0 bases and J gave up 0 bases; unmatched junction bases: 5. CDR3 nucleotides: TGCGCCAGCAGCTTGGGGACAGGGGGGCTTATGAACACTGAAGCTTTCTTT. Translation gives CASSLGTGGLMNTEAFF.

V usage is TRBV15 and J usage is TRBJ2-7; D perhaps matches TRBD2 (6 bases). The V gene lost 0 bases and the J gene lost 2 bases, with 11 bases spanning the gap. The germline gives CDR1 LNHNV, CDR2 YYDKDF (reference sequence). The CDR3 totals 15 residues. The CDR3 is CATSREKGLTYEQYF. The CDR3 DNA reads TGTGCCACCAGCAGAGAAAAGGGACTGACCTACGAGCAGTACTTC.

The chain couples TRBV5-1 to TRBJ2-1; 7 bases are a match to TRBD2. Per the germline V gene, CDR1 is SGHRS and CDR2 is YFSETQ. CDR3 length: 16 amino acids. V shed 0 bases and J 4 bases; nucleotides not matched to a gene: 7. The DNA for the CDR3 is TGCGCCAGCAGCTTGGGTGCCGGGAGGTCATACAATGAGCAGTTCTTC. This translates into CASSLGAGRSYNEQFF.

This sequence joins TRBV5-1 and TRBJ2-2; D might be TRBD1 (5 bases). V was trimmed by 7 bases and J by 0 bases, leaving 13 bases between them. Germline V lookup: CDR1 SGHRS, CDR2 YFSETQ. The CDR3 runs to 15 residues. The CDR3: CASSQQGANTGELFF. Here the CDR3 DNA reads TGCGCCAGCTCCCAGCAGGGTGCGAACACCGGGGAGCTGTTTTTT.

The chain is built from TRBV18 and TRBJ1-5; a possible D gene is TRBD1 (6 bases). Trimming took 3 bases from V and 4 from J, leaving 19 bases between them. Per germline, CDR1 KGHSH and CDR2 LQKENI. The CDR3 has 17 amino acids. The CDR3 DNA reads TGTGCCAGCTCACCTACGCCCCTCGGGACAAAAAATCAGCCCCAGCATTTT. It encodes CASSPTPLGTKNQPQHF. Filled out from reference TRBV18 and TRBJ1-5, the complete variable domain reads NAGVMQNPRHLVRRRGQEARLRCSPMKGHSHVYWYRQLPEEGLKFMVYLQKENIIDESGMPKERFSAEFPKEGPSILRIQQVVRGDSAAYFCASSPTPLGTKNQPQHFGDGTRLSIL.

The chain combines TRBV29-1 with TRBJ1-1; D gene ambiguous. Germline V gene data show CDR1 as SQVTM and CDR2 as ANQGSEA. The ends were cut back, 7 bases at V and 4 bases at J, with 7 bases in the middle. The CDR3 contains 10 residues. In nucleotides, the CDR3 is TGCAGCGCCGAGGGCACTGAAGCTTTCTTT. Amino acids: CSAEGTEAFF.

This chain uses TRBV9 with TRBJ2-2; 12 bases fit TRBD2. The CDR3 is 15 amino acids. V gave up 4 bases and J gave up 8 bases; unmatched junction bases: 6. Germline CDR1 reads SGDLS; CDR2 reads YYNGEE. As DNA, the CDR3 is TGTGCCAGCAGCCCAACTGGGACTAGCGGGGGGGAGCTGTTTTTT. Protein product: CASSPTGTSGGELFF.

This chain uses TRBV6-6 with TRBJ1-2; 9 bases fit TRBD1. J was trimmed by 6 bases and V by 0 bases; bases with no gene match: 2. CDR1 and CDR2 from the germline V gene are MNHNY and SVGAGI (reference sequence). This CDR3 has 14 amino acids. CDR3 residues: CASSYSRTGDGYTF. CDR3 DNA: TGTGCCAGCAGTTACTCGAGGACAGGGGATGGCTACACCTTC.

The gene calls are TRBV6-5 and TRBJ2-1, with TRBD2 as a possible D gene (6 bases). The CDR3 covers 15 residues. Germline-derived CDR1 and CDR2 are MNHEY and SVGAGI. V was pared by 2 bases and J by 7 bases, with 15 bases between. CDR3 amino acids: CASSYLRLGRNEQFF. The CDR3 nucleotides read TGTGCCAGCAGTTACCTCCGACTAGGGAGAAATGAGCAGTTCTTC.

The rearrangement joins TRBV4-1 to TRBJ1-3; D gene unclear. There are 13 residues in the CDR3. Per germline, CDR1 MGHRA and CDR2 YSYEKL. V lost 4 bases and J lost 6, with 10 bases in between. CDR3 amino acids: CASSPRSLNTIYF. DNA of the CDR3: TGCGCCAGCAGCCCCAGGTCCCTAAACACCATATATTTT.

The sample holds a few counts of this clone. The chain recombines TRBV7-6 with TRBJ1-3, with D hard to call. Germline CDR1 reads SGHVS; CDR2 reads FNYEAQ. The CDR3 spans 17 residues. V was shortened by 2 bases and J by 0 bases, with 14 bases between the two germline ends. The CDR3 sequence is CASSLNQAALSGNTIYF. In nucleotides, the CDR3 is TGTGCCAGCAGCTTAAACCAGGCTGCACTCTCTGGAAACACCATATATTTT.

This chain uses TRBV5-6 with TRBJ1-1; TRBD1 might be the D (5 bases). This CDR3 has 13 residues. CDR1 is SGHDT, CDR2 YYEEEE, per germline. Trimming cost V 0 bases and J 4 bases, with 7 bases left between them. The CDR3 protein is CASSLEGVTEAFF. DNA of the CDR3: TGTGCCAGCAGCTTGGAAGGGGTCACTGAAGCTTTCTTT.

The CDR3 nucleotides read TGTGCCAGTAGTATCGGACAGGGGGCGTCTGGAAACACCATATATTTT. Translated, it gives CASSIGQGASGNTIYF. The chain combines TRBV19 with TRBJ1-3; 11 bases line up with TRBD1. Per the germline V gene, CDR1 is LNHDA and CDR2 is SQIVND (reference sequence). The CDR3 loop spans 16 amino acids. The V gene end was trimmed by 3 bases and the J gene end by 1 base; junction bases not matched to a gene: 2.

This chain joins TRBV19 and TRBJ1-2; 8 positions match TRBD1. J was trimmed by 4 bases and V by 5 bases; bases with no gene match: 15. This CDR3 contains 17 residues. Germline CDR1 is LNHDA and CDR2 is SQIVND (reference sequence). CDR3 sequence reads: CASSPRQGAVNGYGYTF. The CDR3 DNA is TGTGCCAGTAGTCCGCGGCAGGGGGCGGTTAATGGCTATGGCTACACCTTC.

V and J are TRBV28 and TRBJ1-1; D is uncertain. This CDR3 is built from 13 residues. Trimming took off 7 bases at V and 1 base at J, with 10 bases between the two ends. CDR1 and CDR2 from the germline V gene are MDHEN and SYDVKM. CDR3 coding DNA: TGTGCCAGCACCAGAACGGGGAACACTGAAGCTTTCTTT. This encodes CASTRTGNTEAFF.